This entry describes one TCR beta chain. A second PCR, run for roughly 7 to 11 cycles, used a sample-barcoded 5' primer plus a J-beta primer mix. TCRdb fed the 5' RACE reads into MiXCR, producing one record per CDR3 protein. This sample yields approximately 1.5 million distinct CDR3 sequences, of which less than 45% are seen a single time; approximately 4.1% belongs to the top ten. The data belong to a study of blood T cells in healthy people across ages. Per the germline V gene, CDR1 is MNHEY and CDR2 is SMNVEV (reference sequence). The CDR3 contains 15 residues. Input material: blood. The J gene is TRBJ2-7, the V gene TRBV27, with 9 bases lining up with TRBD2. The DNA end is more similar to TRBJ2-5, so the J call may be wrong. This receptor was identified in a young woman in good health. The CDR3, as DNA: TGTGCCAGCAGACGGGGCGGGAGGGGAATGGAGACCCAGTACTTC. Residues: CASRRGGRGMETQYF.